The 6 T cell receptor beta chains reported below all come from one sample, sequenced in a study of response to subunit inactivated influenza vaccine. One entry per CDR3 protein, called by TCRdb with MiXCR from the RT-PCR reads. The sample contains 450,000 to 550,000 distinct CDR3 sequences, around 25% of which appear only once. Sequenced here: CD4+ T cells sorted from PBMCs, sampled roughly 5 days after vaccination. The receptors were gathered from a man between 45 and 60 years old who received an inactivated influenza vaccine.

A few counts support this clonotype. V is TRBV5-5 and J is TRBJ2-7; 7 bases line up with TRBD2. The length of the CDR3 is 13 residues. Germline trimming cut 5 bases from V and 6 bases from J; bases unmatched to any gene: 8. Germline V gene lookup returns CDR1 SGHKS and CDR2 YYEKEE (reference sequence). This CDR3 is CASRNREEGEQYF. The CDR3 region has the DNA TGTGCCAGCAGGAACCGGGAGGAAGGCGAGCAGTACTTC.

The DNA for the CDR3 is TGCGCCAGCAGCTTGGCGACTAGCGGGAGCTCCCATGAGCAGTTCTTC. Translated, it gives CASSLATSGSSHEQFF. The rearrangement joins TRBV5-1 to TRBJ2-1, with 12 bases fitting TRBD2. J lost 8 bases, V lost 0 bases, and 6 bases had no gene match. This CDR3 spans 16 amino acids. Germline CDR1 is SGHRS and CDR2 is YFSETQ.

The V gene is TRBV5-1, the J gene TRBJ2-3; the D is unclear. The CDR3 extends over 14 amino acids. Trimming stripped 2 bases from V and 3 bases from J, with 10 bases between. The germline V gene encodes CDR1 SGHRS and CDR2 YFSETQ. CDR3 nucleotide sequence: TGCGCCAGCAGCTTAGGGCGTCGAACAGATACGCAGTATTTT. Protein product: CASSLGRRTDTQYF.

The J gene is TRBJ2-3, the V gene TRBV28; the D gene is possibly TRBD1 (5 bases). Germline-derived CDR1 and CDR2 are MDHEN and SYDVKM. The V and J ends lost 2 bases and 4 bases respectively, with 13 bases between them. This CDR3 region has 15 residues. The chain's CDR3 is CASSLDPQDSDTQYF. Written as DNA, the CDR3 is TGTGCCAGCAGTTTAGATCCACAGGATTCAGATACGCAGTATTTT.

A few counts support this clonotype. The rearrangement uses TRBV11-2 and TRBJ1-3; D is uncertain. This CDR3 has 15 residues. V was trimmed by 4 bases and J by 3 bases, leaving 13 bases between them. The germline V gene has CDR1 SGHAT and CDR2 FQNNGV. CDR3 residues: CASSSHFPSGNTIYF. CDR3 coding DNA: TGTGCCAGCAGCTCGCATTTCCCAAGTGGAAACACCATATATTTT.

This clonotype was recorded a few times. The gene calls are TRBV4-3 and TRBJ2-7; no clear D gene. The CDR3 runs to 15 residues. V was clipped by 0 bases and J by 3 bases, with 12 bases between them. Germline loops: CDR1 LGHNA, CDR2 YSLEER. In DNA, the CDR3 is TGCGCCAGCAGCCAAGATACACTTCCAATCTACGAGCAGTACTTC. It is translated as CASSQDTLPIYEQYF.